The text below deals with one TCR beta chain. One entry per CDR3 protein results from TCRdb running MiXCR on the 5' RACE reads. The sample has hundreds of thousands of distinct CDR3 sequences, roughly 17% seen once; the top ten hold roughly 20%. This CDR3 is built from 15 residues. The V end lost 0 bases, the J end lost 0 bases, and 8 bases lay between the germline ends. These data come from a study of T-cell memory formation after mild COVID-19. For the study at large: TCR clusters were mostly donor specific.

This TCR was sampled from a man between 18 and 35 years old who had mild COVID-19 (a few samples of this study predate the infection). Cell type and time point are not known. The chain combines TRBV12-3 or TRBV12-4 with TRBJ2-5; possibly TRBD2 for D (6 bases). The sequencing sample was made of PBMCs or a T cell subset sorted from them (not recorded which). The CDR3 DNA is TGTGCCAGCAGTTTAGCGGAGGGGTACCAAGAGACCCAGTACTTC. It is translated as CASSLAEGYQETQYF.